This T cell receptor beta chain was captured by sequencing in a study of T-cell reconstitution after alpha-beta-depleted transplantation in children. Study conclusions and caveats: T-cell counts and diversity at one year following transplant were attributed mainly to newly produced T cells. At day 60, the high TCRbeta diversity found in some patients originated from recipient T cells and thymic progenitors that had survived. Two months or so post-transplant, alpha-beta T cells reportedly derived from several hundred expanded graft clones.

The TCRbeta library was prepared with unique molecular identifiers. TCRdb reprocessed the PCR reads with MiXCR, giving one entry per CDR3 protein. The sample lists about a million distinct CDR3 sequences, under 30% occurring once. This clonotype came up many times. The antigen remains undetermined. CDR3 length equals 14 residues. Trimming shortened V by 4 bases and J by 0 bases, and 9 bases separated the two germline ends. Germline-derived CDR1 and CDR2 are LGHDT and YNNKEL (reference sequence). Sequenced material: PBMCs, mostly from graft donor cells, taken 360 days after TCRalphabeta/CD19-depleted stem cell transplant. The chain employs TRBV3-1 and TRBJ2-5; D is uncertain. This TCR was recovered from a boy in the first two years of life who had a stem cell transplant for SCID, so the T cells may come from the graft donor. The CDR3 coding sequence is TGTGCCAGCAGCCCCTGGACCGACCAAGAGACCCAGTACTTC. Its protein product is CASSPWTDQETQYF.